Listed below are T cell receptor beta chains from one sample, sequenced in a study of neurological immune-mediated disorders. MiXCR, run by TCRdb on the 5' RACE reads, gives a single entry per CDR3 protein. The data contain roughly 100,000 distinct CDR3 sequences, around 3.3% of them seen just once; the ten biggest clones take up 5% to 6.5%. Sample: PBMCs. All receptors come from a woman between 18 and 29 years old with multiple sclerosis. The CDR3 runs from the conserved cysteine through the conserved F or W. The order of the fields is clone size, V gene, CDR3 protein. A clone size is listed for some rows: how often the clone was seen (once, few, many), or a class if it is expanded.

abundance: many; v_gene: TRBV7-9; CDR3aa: CASSPRGTERVHEQYF
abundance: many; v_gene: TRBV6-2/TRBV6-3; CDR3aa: CASSPWRTSAFF
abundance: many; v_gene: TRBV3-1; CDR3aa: CASSQGRVAGQFF
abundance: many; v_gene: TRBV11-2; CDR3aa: CASSTYRGGYSYEQYF
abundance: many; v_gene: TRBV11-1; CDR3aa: CASSDVVRTGSYEQYF
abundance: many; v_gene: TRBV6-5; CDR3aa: CASSKGTGGNEQFF
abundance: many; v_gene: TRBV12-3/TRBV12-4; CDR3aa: CAIRGDTEAFF
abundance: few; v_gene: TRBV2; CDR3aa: CASSGGQRNTEAFF
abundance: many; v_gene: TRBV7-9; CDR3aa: CASSPTEGLTRYEQYF
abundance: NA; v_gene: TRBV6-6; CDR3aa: CASSLQGRGETQYF
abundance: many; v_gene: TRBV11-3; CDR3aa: CASSLGGSAYNEQFF
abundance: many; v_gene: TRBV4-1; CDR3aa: CASSQNTGATYGYTF
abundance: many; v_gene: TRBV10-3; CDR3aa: CAISDSGLPSYEQYF
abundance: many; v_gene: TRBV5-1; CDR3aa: CASSQTTSGGHNEQFF
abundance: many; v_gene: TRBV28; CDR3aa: CASSGQGREQYF
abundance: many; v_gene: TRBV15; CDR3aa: CATSEGVPNTGELFF
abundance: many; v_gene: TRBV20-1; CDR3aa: CSARGSRDTSSETQYF
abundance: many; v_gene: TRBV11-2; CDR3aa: CASNSDRGQPQHF
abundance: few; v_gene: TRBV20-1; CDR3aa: CSSQGQETQYF
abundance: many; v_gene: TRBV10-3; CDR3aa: CAIRPGQGARDYGYTF
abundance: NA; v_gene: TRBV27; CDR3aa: CASSPGDRYEQYF
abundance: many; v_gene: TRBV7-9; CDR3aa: CASSHRDPHTEAFF
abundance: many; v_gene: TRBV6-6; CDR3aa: CASFSGIQYF
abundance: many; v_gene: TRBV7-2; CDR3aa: CASSTGQGYETQYF
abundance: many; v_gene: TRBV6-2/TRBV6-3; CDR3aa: CATSAAVSNYGYTF
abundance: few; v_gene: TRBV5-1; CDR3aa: CASRGQGGSQETQYF
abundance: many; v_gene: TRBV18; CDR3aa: CASSPSRTSGGETQYF
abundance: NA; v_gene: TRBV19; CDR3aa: CASTDRGNTEAFF
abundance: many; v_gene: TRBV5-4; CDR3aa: CASSPKQGVAYEQYF
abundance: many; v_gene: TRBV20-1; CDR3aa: CSALSGGDYNEQFF
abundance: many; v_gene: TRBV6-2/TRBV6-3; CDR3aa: CASSYSSEGASWTYEQYF
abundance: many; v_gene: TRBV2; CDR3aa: CASSEGTGSNQPQHF
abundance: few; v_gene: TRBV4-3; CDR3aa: CASSQAGLAPHEQFF
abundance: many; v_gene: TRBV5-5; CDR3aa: CASSLAGRGSANYGYTF
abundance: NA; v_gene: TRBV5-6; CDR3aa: CASSLEGSSYNEQFF
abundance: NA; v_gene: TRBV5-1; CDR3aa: CASSLVSGGKTQNF
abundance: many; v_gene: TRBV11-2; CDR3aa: CASSLGSWNYGYTF
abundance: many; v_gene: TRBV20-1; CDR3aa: CSANVPDSNTEAFF
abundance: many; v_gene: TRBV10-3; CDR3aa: CAISDQGSGNTIYF
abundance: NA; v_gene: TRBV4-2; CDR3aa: CASIQGETQYF
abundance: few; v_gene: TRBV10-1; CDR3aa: CASTSSGGAEVTGELFF
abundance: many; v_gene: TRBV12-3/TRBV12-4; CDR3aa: CASTDGGRGTDTQYF
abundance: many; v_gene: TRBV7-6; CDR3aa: CASSSGLNYEQYF
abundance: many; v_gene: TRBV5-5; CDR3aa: CASSLGSQGSLPQHF
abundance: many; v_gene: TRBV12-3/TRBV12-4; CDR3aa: CASSFTDYTF
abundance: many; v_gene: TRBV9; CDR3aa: CASSVAGTGTGELFF
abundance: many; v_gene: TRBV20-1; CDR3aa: CSARTGLAGSNEQFF
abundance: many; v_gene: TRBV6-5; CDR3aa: CASSSSGARGYTF
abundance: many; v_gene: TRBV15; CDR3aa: CATSSPGRGTSNQPQHF
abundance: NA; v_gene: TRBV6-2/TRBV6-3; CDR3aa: CASSYAGTNNEQFF
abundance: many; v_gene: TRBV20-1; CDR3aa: CSASRGQGMLEAFF
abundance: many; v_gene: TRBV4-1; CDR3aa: CASSRGLAGFSGANVLTF
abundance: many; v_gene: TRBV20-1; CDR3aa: CSARRTVGVDEQYF
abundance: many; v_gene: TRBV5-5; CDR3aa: CASSWDGDTQYF
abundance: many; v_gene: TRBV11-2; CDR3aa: CASSPGGARAYGYTF
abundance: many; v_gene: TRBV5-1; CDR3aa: CASSTGTSGYEQYF
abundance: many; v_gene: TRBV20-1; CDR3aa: CSAPDSTSNTGELFF
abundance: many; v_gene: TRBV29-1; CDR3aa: CSARMDRGNQPQHF
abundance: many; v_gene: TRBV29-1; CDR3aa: CSVEDQFGTGKRGNYGYTF
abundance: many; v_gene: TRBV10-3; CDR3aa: CAISETTDTQYF